This TCR beta chain is drawn from a study of beta chain features in type 1 diabetes. Study-wide points: When Type 1 diabetes patients were examined, their TCRB CDR3s proved moderately but significantly shorter in all four CD4+ subsets.

Sorted CD4+ subsets: naive, central memory, regulatory, stem cell-like memory (CD45RO/CCR7/CD25/CD127/CD95/CD27 panel). Germline CDR1 SEHNR, CDR2 FQNEAQ (reference sequence). V lost 2 bases and J 9 bases, leaving 14 bases between the germline ends. The CDR3 has 14 residues. As for this clone: What it binds is not known.

Isolated RNA was reverse transcribed in full, so expressed TCRB transcripts were sequenced. Some clones are missing from TCRdb's copy, which holds only in-frame ones; the method was immunoSEQ multiplex PCR. The sample consists of a few hundred thousand clones, roughly 12% of them appearing once. The chain carries TRBV7-9 and TRBJ2-1; unclear D gene. This TCR derives from a woman under 30 with type 1 diabetes. The specimen sequenced was naive CD4+ T cells from blood. The CDR3 is CASSLPTVRGEQFF. CDR3 sequence (DNA): TGTGCCAGCAGCTTACCTACGGTCAGAGGTGAGCAGTTCTTC.